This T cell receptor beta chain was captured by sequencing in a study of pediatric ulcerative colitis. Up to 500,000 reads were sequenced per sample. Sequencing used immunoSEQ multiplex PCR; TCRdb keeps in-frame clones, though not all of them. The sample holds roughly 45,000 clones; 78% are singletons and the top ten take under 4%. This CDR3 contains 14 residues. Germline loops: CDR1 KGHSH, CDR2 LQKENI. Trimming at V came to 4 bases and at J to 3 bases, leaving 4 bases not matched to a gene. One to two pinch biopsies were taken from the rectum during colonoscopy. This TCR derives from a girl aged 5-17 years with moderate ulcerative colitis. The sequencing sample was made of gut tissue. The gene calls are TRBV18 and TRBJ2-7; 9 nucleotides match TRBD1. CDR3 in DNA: TGTGCCAGCTCACTGGGACAGGGTTACTACGAGCAGTACTTC. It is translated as CASSLGQGYYEQYF.